The 16 T cell receptor beta chains given below trace back to one sample, sequenced in a study of graft-versus-host responses after intestinal transplantation (dated by TCRdb to about 2021). The library was produced with the immunoSEQ multiplex PCR assay. Imported from immuneACCESS, the table was reduced by TCRdb to in-frame sequences with V and J called. These copies leave out some clones; in studies compared against another copy, an unresolved V gene accounts for under half, and the cause of the remainder is not known. The sample includes 25,000 to 35,000 clones, with 85% to 95% observed a single time. Around 0.72% of the sample belongs to the ten largest clones. Source: PBMCs, taken 66 days after intestinal transplant. These receptors came from a human patient who received an intestinal transplant, so some T cells may come from the graft donor.

The chain joins TRBV29-1 to TRBJ2-2; 8 bases map to TRBD2. Germline CDR1 SQVTM, CDR2 ANQGSEA. With V trimmed by 1 base and J by 0 bases, 4 bases remained unmatched. This CDR3 comprises 16 residues. CDR3: CSVEAGGTSNTGELFF. The CDR3 DNA sequence: TGCAGCGTTGAAGCGGGAGGGACATCGAACACCGGGGAGCTGTTTTTT.

The chain uses TRBV21-1 and TRBJ1-5. TRBV21-1 is listed as a pseudogene. This CDR3 has 13 residues. The CDR3 sequence is CASHRGPSRSQHF. The CDR3 region has the DNA TGTGCCAGTCACCGGGGACCCAGCAGGTCCCAGCATTTT.

This chain uses TRBV7-2 with TRBJ2-7; no definite D call. Germline assignment: CDR1 SGHTA and CDR2 FQGNSA. The CDR3 is 17 residues long. V was cut by 1 base and J by 4 bases, with 20 bases left in between. The CDR3 DNA reads TGTGCCAGCAGCTTAGTATGGCCGTCACTCTGGTATTACGAGCAGTACTTC. Protein product: CASSLVWPSLWYYEQYF.

The chain carries TRBV13 and TRBJ2-7; 7 nucleotides agree with TRBD1. This CDR3 region has 15 residues. CDR1 is PRHDT and CDR2 is FYEKMQ in the germline V gene (reference sequence). V was pared by 1 base and J by 6 bases, with 9 bases of the junction left unmatched. The CDR3: CASSLATGDLREQYF. In DNA form, the CDR3 reads TGTGCCAGCAGCTTAGCTACAGGGGATTTACGCGAGCAGTACTTC.

The CDR3 bases are TGTGCCTGGAGCGAAAACAGATACGAGCAGTACTTC. It yields the protein CAWSENRYEQYF. The V and J genes are TRBV30 and TRBJ2-7; D gene uncertain. The germline V gene has CDR1 GTSNPN and CDR2 SVGIG (reference sequence). Trimming shortened V by 3 bases and J by 4 bases, and 10 bases separated the two germline ends. The CDR3 is 12 residues long.

This clone showed up just a few times. The chain uses TRBV5-8 and TRBJ2-1; 10 nucleotides match TRBD2. Trimming removed 4 bases from V and 7 bases from J; junction bases left unmatched: 14. The CDR3 has 17 amino acids. Germline CDR1 is SGHTS and CDR2 is YDEGEE. CDR3 sequence reads: CASSLRLVAGGSNEQFF. In nucleotides, the CDR3 is TGTGCCAGCAGCCTCCGACTAGTAGCGGGAGGTTCTAATGAGCAGTTCTTC. The complete variable domain, with remaining parts taken from reference TRBV5-8 and TRBJ2-1, reads EAGVTQSPTHLIKTRGQQATLRCSPISGHTSVYWYQQALGLGLQFLLWYDEGEERNRGNFPPRFSGRQFPNYSSELNVNALELEDSALYLCASSLRLVAGGSNEQFFGPGTRLTVL.

The CDR3 DNA sequence: TGTGCCAGCTGCCTCACAGGGGGGGGCTACGAGCAGTACTTC. It yields the protein CASCLTGGGYEQYF. The chain recombines TRBV6-1 with TRBJ2-7, with a tentative D call TRBD1 (8 bases). The germline CDR1 and CDR2 sequences are MNHNS and SASEGT. V was shortened by 8 bases and J by 3 bases, with 17 bases between the two germline ends. This CDR3 contains 14 residues.

The rearrangement links TRBV2 to TRBJ2-1; maybe TRBD2 (5 bases). CDR1 and CDR2 (germline): SNHLY, FYNNEI. The CDR3 extends over 15 amino acids. Trimming took 1 base from V and 2 from J, leaving 9 bases between them. This CDR3 reads CASSEGLATYNEQFF. CDR3 nucleotides: TGTGCCAGCAGTGAAGGGCTAGCAACCTACAATGAGCAGTTCTTC.

The V gene is TRBV7-2, the J gene TRBJ2-7; either TRBD1 or TRBD2 may supply D (5 bases each). Deletions cut 1 base from V and 5 bases from J, with 9 bases between. The CDR3 extends over 13 amino acids. Germline lookup yields CDR1 SGHTA and CDR2 FQGNSA. The CDR3 here is CASSLGGSNEQYF. For the CDR3, the DNA is TGTGCCAGCAGCTTAGGGGGGTCCAACGAGCAGTACTTC.

This chain uses TRBV28 with TRBJ1-1; D gene unclear. Trimming stripped 3 bases from V and 1 base from J, with 12 bases between. This CDR3 comprises 15 residues. CDR1 and CDR2 (germline): MDHEN, SYDVKM. DNA for the CDR3: TGTGCCAGCAGTTTTTATTATTCGGAGAACACTGAAGCTTTCTTT. As protein: CASSFYYSENTEAFF.

V gene TRBV14 combines with J gene TRBJ2-3; a weak D match, TRBD2 (6 bases). V shed 5 bases and J shed 2 bases, with 17 bases lying between them. This CDR3 comprises 16 residues. Germline CDR1 SGHDN, CDR2 FVKESK. CDR3 nucleotides: TGTGCCAGCAGCTTGACAATTAGCGGAGACACAGATACGCAGTATTTT. Amino acid sequence: CASSLTISGDTDTQYF.

The genes are TRBV7-9 and TRBJ1-5; tentatively, D is TRBD1 (5 bases). V lost 3 bases, J lost 2 bases, and 11 bases lay in between. The CDR3 is made up of 15 amino acids. Per germline, CDR1 SEHNR and CDR2 FQNEAQ (reference sequence). CDR3 nucleotides: TGTGCCAGCAGCTTTTCAGACAGCGGCAATCAGCCCCAGCATTTT. It encodes CASSFSDSGNQPQHF. Filled out from reference TRBV7-9 and TRBJ1-5, the complete variable domain reads DTGVSQNPRHKITKRGQNVTFRCDPISEHNRLYWYRQTLGQGPEFLTYFQNEAQLEKSRLLSDRFSAERPKGSFSTLEIQRTEQGDSAMYLCASSFSDSGNQPQHFGDGTRLSIL.

The chain recombines TRBV13 with TRBJ2-2, with 14 bases identical to TRBD2. V lost 3 bases to trimming and J lost 0 bases; unmatched junction nucleotides: 3. CDR3 size: 18 residues. Germline-derived CDR1 and CDR2 are PRHDT and FYEKMQ (reference sequence). CDR3 in DNA: TGTGCCAGCAGCTTGGGACTAGCGGGAGATACGAACACCGGGGAGCTGTTTTTT. It codes for CASSLGLAGDTNTGELFF.

The chain couples TRBV7-2 to TRBJ2-1; 10 nucleotides align to TRBD2. J lost 9 bases, V lost 4 bases, and 9 bases had no gene match. CDR1 SGHTA and CDR2 FQGNSA come from the germline V gene. CDR3 length: 15 residues. The CDR3 loop reads CASSYGLAASREQFF. For the CDR3, the DNA is TGTGCCAGCAGCTACGGACTAGCGGCCTCCCGTGAGCAGTTCTTC.

The V call is TRBV5-3, the J call TRBJ2-1; TRBD1 matches at 9 bases. TRBV5-3 is annotated as an ORF whose role is uncertain. This CDR3 has 13 amino acids. Germline trimming cut 8 bases from V and 12 bases from J; bases unmatched to any gene: 12. CDR3 loop: CARRGTGPCLQFF. The CDR3 DNA reads as TGTGCCAGGAGAGGGACAGGGCCTTGTTTGCAGTTCTTC.

CDR3 DNA: TGTGCCAGCAGTTACCGTCGGGGGTCTTTCGTAAAACTGTTTTTT. This sequence encodes CASSYRRGSFVKLFF. V gene TRBV6-5 combines with J gene TRBJ1-4, with D tentatively TRBD1 (5 bases). Germline assignment: CDR1 MNHEY and CDR2 SVGAGI. Trimming removed 2 bases from V and 10 bases from J, with 17 bases in between. This CDR3 spans 15 amino acids.